This TCR beta chain is from a study of T cells in narcolepsy. Losses at the gene ends were 2 bases for V and 5 bases for J; bases not matched to a gene: 5. CDR1 MNHEY and CDR2 SMNVEV come from the germline V gene (reference sequence). CDR3 size: 14 residues. This clone was seen a handful of times. The protocol was immunoSEQ multiplex PCR, while the TCRdb copy is restricted to in-frame clones and leaves out a portion. Here the sample spans some 20,000 clones, 83% being singletons. This TCR was sampled from a human donor in good health. The genes are TRBV27 and TRBJ2-5, with TRBD2 matching 7 bases. The sequenced sample was memory (CD45RA-) CD4+ T cells from blood. CDR3 sequence (DNA): TGTGCCAGCAGTTTAAGACTAGCCGGCGAGACCCAGTACTTC. Translated, it gives CASSLRLAGETQYF.